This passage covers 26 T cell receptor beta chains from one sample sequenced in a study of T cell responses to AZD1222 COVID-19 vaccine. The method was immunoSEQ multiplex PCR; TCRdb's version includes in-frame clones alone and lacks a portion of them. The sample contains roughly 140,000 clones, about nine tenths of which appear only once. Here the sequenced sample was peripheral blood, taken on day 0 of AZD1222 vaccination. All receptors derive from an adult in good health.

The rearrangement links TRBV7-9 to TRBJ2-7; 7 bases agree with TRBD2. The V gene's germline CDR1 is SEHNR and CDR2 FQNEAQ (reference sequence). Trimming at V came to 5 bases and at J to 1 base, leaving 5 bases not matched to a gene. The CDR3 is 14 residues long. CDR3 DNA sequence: TGTGCCAGCAGCGCGTCTAGCGGTTCCTACGAGCAGTACTTC. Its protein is CASSASSGSYEQYF.

The DNA for the CDR3 is TGTGCCAGTAGTCGAGGCAATCAGCCCCAGCATTTT. Translated, it gives CASSRGNQPQHF. The chain links TRBV19 to TRBJ1-5; D unresolved. V was pared by 5 bases and J by 2 bases, with 4 bases between. The CDR3 runs 12 residues. Germline CDR1 is LNHDA and CDR2 is SQIVND (reference sequence).

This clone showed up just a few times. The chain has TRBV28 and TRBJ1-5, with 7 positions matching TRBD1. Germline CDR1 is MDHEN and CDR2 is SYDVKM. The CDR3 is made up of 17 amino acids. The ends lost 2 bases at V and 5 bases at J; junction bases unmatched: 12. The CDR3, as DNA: TGTGCCAGCAGTTTAGTAGTAGGGCAGGGGGGAGATCAGCCCCAGCATTTT. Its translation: CASSLVVGQGGDQPQHF.

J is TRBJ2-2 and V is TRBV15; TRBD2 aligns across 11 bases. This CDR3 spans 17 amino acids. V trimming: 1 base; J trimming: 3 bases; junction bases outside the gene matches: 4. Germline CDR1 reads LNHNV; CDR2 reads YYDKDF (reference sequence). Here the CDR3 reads CATSRGPGLADTGELFF. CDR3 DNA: TGTGCCACCAGCAGAGGCCCGGGACTAGCGGACACCGGGGAGCTGTTTTTT.

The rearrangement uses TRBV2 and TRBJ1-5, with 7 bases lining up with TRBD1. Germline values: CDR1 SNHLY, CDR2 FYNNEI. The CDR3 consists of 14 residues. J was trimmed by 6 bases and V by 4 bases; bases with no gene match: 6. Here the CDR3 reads CASSVDRAGQPQHF. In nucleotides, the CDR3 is TGTGCCAGCAGTGTTGACAGGGCCGGTCAGCCCCAGCATTTT.

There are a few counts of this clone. Written as DNA, the CDR3 is TGTGCCAGCACCGAGGGGGGCGCAGGCACTGAAGCTTTCTTT. Encoded protein: CASTEGGAGTEAFF. This sequence joins TRBV6-5 and TRBJ1-1; D perhaps matches TRBD1 (6 bases). The germline CDR1 and CDR2 sequences are MNHEY and SVGAGI. Trimming took 7 bases from V and 4 from J, leaving 16 bases between them. This CDR3 region has 14 residues.

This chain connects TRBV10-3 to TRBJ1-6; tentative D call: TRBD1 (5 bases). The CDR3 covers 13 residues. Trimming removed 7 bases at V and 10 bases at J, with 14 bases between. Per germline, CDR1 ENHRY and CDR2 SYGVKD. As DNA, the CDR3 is TGTGCCATCACGGCGGGGGGTCAGTCACCCCTCCACTTT. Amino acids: CAITAGGQSPLHF.

In nucleotides, the CDR3 is TGTGCCACCAGTGATGGGGGACAGGGCTTCAATCAGCCCCAGCATTTT. Translated: CATSDGGQGFNQPQHF. This chain uses TRBV24-1 with TRBJ1-5; 9 positions match TRBD1. CDR1 and CDR2 from the germline V gene are KGHDR and SFDVKD. Unmatched junction bases numbered 5, after V lost 3 bases and J lost 3 bases. The CDR3 length is 16 residues.

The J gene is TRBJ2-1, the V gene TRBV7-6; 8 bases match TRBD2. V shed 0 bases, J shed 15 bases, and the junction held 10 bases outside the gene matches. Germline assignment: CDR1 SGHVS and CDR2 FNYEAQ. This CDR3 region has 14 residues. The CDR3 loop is CASSLALTAGEAFF. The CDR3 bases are TGTGCCAGCAGCTTAGCCCTCACAGCGGGAGAGGCGTTCTTC.

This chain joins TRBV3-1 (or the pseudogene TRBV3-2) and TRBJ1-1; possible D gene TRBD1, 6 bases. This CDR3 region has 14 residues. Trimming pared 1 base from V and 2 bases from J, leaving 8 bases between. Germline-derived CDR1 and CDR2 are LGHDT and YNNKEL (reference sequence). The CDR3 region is CASSQADSNTEAFF. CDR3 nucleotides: TGTGCCAGCAGCCAAGCGGACAGCAACACTGAAGCTTTCTTT.

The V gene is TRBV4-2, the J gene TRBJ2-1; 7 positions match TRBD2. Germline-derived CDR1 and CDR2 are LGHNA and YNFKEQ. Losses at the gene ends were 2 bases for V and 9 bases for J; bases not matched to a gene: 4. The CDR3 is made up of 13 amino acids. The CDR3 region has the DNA TGTGCCAGCAGCCAAATTCGGGAGGCTGAGCAGTTCTTC. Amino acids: CASSQIREAEQFF.

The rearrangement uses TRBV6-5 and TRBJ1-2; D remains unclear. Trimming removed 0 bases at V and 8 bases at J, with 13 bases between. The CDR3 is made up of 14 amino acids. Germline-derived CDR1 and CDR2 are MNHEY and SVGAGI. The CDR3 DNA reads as TGTGCCAGCAGTTACTCGGTGAGGGCATTAGGCTACACCTTC. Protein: CASSYSVRALGYTF.

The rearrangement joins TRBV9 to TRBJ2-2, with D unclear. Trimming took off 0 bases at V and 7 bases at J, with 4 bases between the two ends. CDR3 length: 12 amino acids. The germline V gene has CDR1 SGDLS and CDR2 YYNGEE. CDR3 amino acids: CASSVEGGELFF. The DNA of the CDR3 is TGTGCCAGCAGCGTAGAAGGCGGGGAGCTGTTTTTT.

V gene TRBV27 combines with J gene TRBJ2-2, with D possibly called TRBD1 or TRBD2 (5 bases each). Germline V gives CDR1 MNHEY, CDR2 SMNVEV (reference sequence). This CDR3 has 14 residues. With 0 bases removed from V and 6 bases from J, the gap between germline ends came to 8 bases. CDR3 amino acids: CASSLSRGAGELFF. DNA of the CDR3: TGTGCCAGCAGTTTATCCCGGGGCGCCGGGGAGCTGTTTTTT.

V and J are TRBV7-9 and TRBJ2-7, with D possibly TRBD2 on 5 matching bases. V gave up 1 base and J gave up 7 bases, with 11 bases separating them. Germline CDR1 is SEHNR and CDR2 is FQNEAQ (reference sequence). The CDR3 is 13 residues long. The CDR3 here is CASSLEGPGEQYF. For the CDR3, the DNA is TGTGCCAGCAGCTTAGAGGGCCCGGGGGAGCAGTACTTC.

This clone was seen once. Here the CDR3 DNA reads TGTGCCAGCAGCTTGGGGACAGGGGCTATAGGGAACACTGAAGCTTTCTTT. Translating it yields CASSLGTGAIGNTEAFF. V and J are TRBV5-5 and TRBJ1-1, with 9 bases fitting TRBD1. This CDR3 has 17 amino acids. Germline CDR1 SGHKS, CDR2 YYEKEE (reference sequence). Unmatched junction bases numbered 7, after V lost 0 bases and J lost 1 base.

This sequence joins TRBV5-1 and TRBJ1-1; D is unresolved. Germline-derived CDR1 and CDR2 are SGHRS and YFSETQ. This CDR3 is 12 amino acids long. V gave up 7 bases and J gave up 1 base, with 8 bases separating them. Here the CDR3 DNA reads TGCGCCAGCGGTCCAGGGAACACTGAAGCTTTCTTT. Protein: CASGPGNTEAFF.

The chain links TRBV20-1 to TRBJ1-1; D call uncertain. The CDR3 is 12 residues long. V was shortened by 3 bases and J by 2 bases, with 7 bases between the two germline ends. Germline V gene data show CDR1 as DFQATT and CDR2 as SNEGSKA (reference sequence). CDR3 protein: CSASGFNTEAFF. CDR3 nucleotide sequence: TGCAGTGCTAGTGGTTTTAACACTGAAGCTTTCTTT.

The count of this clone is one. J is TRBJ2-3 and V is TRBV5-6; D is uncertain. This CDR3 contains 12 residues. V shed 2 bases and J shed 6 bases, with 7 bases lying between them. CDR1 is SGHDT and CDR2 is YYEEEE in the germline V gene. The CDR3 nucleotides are TGTGCCAGCAGCTTCGTGCATGATACGCAGTATTTT. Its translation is CASSFVHDTQYF. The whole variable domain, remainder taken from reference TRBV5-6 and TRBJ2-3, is DAGVTQSPTHLIKTRGQQVTLRCSPKSGHDTVSWYQQALGQGPQFIFQYYEEEERQRGNFPDRFSGHQFPNYSSELNVNALLLGDSALYLCASSFVHDTQYFGPGTRLTVL.

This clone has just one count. This chain's CDR3 is CASFRDTGELFF. In nucleotides, the CDR3 is TGTGCCAGTTTTAGGGACACCGGGGAGCTGTTTTTT. The chain employs TRBV28 and TRBJ2-2, with D hard to call. From germline, CDR1 is MDHEN and CDR2 SYDVKM. The germline V and J ends were trimmed by 9 bases and 3 bases, with 8 bases remaining between them. This CDR3 region has 12 residues.

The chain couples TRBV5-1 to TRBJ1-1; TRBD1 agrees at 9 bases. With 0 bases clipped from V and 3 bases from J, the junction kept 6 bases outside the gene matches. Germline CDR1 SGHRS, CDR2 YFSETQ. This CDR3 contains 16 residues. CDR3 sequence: CASSLVLDRGYTEAFF. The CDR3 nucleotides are TGCGCCAGCAGCTTGGTGTTGGACAGGGGCTACACTGAAGCTTTCTTT.

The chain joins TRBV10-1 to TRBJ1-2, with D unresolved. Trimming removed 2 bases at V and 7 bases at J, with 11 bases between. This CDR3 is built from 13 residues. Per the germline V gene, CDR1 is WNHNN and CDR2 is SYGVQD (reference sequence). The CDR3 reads CASSENYHSGYTF. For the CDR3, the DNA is TGCGCCAGCAGTGAGAATTATCACAGTGGCTACACCTTC.

The CDR3 nucleotides read TGTGCCAGCAGTTGGGACAGGGGAAACACTGAAGCTTTCTTT. Residues: CASSWDRGNTEAFF. This chain connects TRBV27 to TRBJ1-1, with 10 bases lining up with TRBD1. Germline CDR1 reads MNHEY; CDR2 reads SMNVEV (reference sequence). This CDR3 has 14 amino acids. Unmatched junction bases numbered 1, after V lost 4 bases and J lost 2 bases.

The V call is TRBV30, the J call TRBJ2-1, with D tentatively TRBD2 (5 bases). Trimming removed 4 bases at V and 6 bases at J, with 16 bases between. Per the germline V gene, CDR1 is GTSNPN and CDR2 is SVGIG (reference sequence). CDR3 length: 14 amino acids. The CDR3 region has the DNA TGTGCCTGGACACCGGGAATGGGCGGCAATGAGCAGTTCTTC. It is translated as CAWTPGMGGNEQFF. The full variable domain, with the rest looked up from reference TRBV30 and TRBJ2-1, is SQTIHQWPATLVQPVGSPLSLECTVEGTSNPNLYWYRQAAGRGLQLLFYSVGIGQISSEVPQNLSASRPQDRQFILSSKKLLLSDSGFYLCAWTPGMGGNEQFFGPGTRLTVL.

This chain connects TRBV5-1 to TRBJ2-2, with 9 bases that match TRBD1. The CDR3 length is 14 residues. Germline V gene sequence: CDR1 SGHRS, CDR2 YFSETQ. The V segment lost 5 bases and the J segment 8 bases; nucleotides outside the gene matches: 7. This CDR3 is CASSRTGEMGELFF. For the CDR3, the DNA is TGCGCCAGCAGTCGGACAGGGGAGATGGGGGAGCTGTTTTTT.

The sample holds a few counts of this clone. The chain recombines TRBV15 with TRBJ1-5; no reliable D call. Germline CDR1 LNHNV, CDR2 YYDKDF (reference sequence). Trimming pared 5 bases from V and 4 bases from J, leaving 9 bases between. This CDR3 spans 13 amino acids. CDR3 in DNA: TGTGCCACCAGCTTCCGGGAGAATCAGCCCCAGCATTTT. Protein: CATSFRENQPQHF. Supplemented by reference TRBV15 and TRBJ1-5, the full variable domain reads DAMVIQNPRYQVTQFGKPVTLSCSQTLNHNVMYWYQQKSSQAPKLLFHYYDKDFNNEADTPDNFQSRRPNTSFCFLDIRSPGLGDTAMYLCATSFRENQPQHFGDGTRLSIL.